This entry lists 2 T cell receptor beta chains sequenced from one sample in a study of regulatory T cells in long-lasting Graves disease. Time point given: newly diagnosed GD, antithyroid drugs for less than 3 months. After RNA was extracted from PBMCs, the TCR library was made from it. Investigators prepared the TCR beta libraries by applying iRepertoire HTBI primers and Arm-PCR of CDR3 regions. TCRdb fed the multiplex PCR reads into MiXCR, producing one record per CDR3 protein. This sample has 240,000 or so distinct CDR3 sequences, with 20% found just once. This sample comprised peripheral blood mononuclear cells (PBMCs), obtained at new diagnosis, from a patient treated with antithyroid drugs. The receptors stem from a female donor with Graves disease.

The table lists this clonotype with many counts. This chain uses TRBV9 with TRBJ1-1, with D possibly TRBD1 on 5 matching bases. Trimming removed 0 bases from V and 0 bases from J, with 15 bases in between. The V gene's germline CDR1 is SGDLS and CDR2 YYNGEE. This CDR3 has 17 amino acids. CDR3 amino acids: CASSVGNLAGMNTEAFF. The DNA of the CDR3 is TGTGCCAGCAGCGTAGGTAATTTGGCAGGGATGAACACTGAAGCTTTCTTT. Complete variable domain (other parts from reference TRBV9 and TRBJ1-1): DSGVTQTPKHLITATGQRVTLRCSPRSGDLSVYWYQQSLDQGLQFLIQYYNGEERAKGNILERFSAQQFPDLHSELNLSSLELGDSALYFCASSVGNLAGMNTEAFFGQGTRLTVV.

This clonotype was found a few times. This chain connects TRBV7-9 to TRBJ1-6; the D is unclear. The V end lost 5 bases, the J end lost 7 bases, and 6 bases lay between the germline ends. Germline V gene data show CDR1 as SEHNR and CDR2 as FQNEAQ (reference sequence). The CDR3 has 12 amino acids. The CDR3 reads CASSATNSPLHF. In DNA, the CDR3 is TGTGCCAGCAGCGCGACAAATTCACCCCTCCACTTT.